This TCR beta chain came from a study of blood T cell repertoires in COVID-19. On the study more broadly: The United States, Italy and Spain were the sources of the acute and convalescent COVID-19 samples.

Clones were read by immunoSEQ multiplex PCR, and TCRdb kept only the in-frame ones, dropping some. The data contain over 150,000 clones, roughly 84% of them seen just once; the ten biggest clones take up roughly 3%. The CDR3 spans 17 residues. V gave up 0 bases and J gave up 5 bases; unmatched junction bases: 9. Per germline, CDR1 LGHNA and CDR2 YNFKEQ. Two consecutive negative NP/OP PCR tests, clearance, or resolved symptoms defined Cohort 3 recovery. This chain uses TRBV4-2 with TRBJ2-7, with 11 nucleotides matching TRBD2. Sequencing was performed on PBMCs or T cells enriched from blood (not recorded which). The TCR was taken from a woman aged 30 to 39 who had recovered from COVID-19. CDR3 nucleotide sequence: TGTGCCAGCAGCCAAGAAGTAACTAGCGGGAGTAGAAACGAGCAGTACTTC. Its protein product is CASSQEVTSGSRNEQYF.